Shown below are 29 T cell receptor beta chains from a single sample sequenced in a study of OX40 agonist ivuxolimab in advanced cancers. The table came from immunoSEQ multiplex PCR; TCRdb's copy has only in-frame clones and leaves some out. The data show 60,000 to 75,000 clones, about 90% seen once. The source was CD4+ or CD8+ T cells sorted from blood, collected in a trial of the OX40 agonist ivuxolimab. The source is an adult with an advanced solid tumor such as melanoma, head and neck, liver or kidney cancer.

The rearrangement joins TRBV11-3 to TRBJ2-4; TRBD1 or TRBD2 may be the D gene (6 bases each). The V gene lost 2 bases and the J gene lost 3 bases, with 8 bases spanning the gap. In germline, CDR1 is SGHNT, CDR2 YENEEA. The CDR3 spans 14 residues. CDR3 coding DNA: TGTGCCAGCAGCTTAAGGGGGGACAAAAACATTCAGTACTTC. It codes for CASSLRGDKNIQYF. The full variable domain, its missing parts supplied by reference TRBV11-3 and TRBJ2-4, is EAGVVQSPRYKIIEKKQPVAFWCNPISGHNTLYWYLQNLGQGPELLIRYENEEAVDDSQLPKDRFSAERLKGVDSTLKIQPAELGDSAVYLCASSLRGDKNIQYFGAGTRLSVL.

This clone was observed a handful of times. The chain recombines TRBV5-1 with TRBJ2-7; 8 bases match TRBD1. This CDR3 is 15 amino acids long. CDR1 and CDR2 (germline): SGHRS, YFSETQ. Trimming took 5 bases from V and 1 from J; bases not matched to a gene: 8. CDR3 sequence (DNA): TGCGCCAGCAGTCCCGGGACAGGACTTTCCTACGAGCAGTACTTC. This gives the protein CASSPGTGLSYEQYF.

The chain is built from TRBV19 and TRBJ1-1; TRBD1 agrees at 8 bases. Looked up from germline, CDR1 is LNHDA and CDR2 is SQIVND (reference sequence). The V and J ends lost 9 bases and 6 bases, in that order; junction bases with no gene match: 9. CDR3 length: 13 amino acids. CDR3 protein: CASSIPTGAEAFF. CDR3 bases: TGTGCCAGCTCAATTCCGACAGGGGCTGAAGCTTTCTTT.

This clone was counted between two and nine times. V and J are TRBV4-2 and TRBJ2-3; TRBD2 matches at 8 bases. After removal of 3 bases from V and 2 bases from J, the junction contained 1 base not matched to a gene. The V gene's germline CDR1 is LGHNA and CDR2 YNFKEQ. CDR3 length: 14 residues. The CDR3 sequence: CASSQGLVTDTQYF. The DNA of the CDR3 is TGTGCCAGCAGCCAGGGACTAGTCACAGATACGCAGTATTTT.

V usage is TRBV2 and J usage is TRBJ2-2; D remains unclear. Germline V CDR1 and CDR2: SNHLY, FYNNEI. The germline V and J ends were trimmed by 7 bases and 1 base, with 7 bases remaining between them. This CDR3 is built from 13 residues. The CDR3 loop is CASKWGNTGELFF. Written as DNA, the CDR3 is TGTGCCAGCAAATGGGGGAACACCGGGGAGCTGTTTTTT.

The chain recombines TRBV5-4 with TRBJ2-5, with a possible D match to TRBD1 (6 bases). The CDR3 extends over 15 amino acids. The V gene's germline CDR1 is SGHNT and CDR2 YYREEE (reference sequence). Trimming removed 0 bases from V and 5 bases from J, with 14 bases in between. CDR3 nucleotides: TGTGCCAGCAGCTTGGGGGGGCAGATTGGGGAGACCCAGTACTTC. Translating gives CASSLGGQIGETQYF.

This rearrangement joins TRBV9 to TRBJ2-3; TRBD2 aligns across 8 bases. Trimming cost V 2 bases and J 1 base; bases outside gene matches: 3. This CDR3 contains 15 residues. Per the germline V gene, CDR1 is SGDLS and CDR2 is YYNGEE. The CDR3 nucleotides read TGTGCCAGCAGCGTCCGGGGGGGTCGCACAGATACGCAGTATTTT. Translating it yields CASSVRGGRTDTQYF.

V and J are TRBV23-1 and TRBJ2-1, with D tentatively TRBD2 (6 bases). TRBV23-1 is given ORF status, its function remaining uncertain. This CDR3 is built from 13 residues. Trimming cost V 8 bases and J 9 bases, with 17 bases left between them. The CDR3 protein is CASARGGPCEQFF. CDR3 coding DNA: TGCGCCAGCGCCCGGGGAGGTCCATGTGAGCAGTTCTTC.

This clone was recorded once. The chain has TRBV7-2 and TRBJ2-1, with D perhaps matching TRBD2 (6 bases). Trimming pared 5 bases from V and 4 bases from J, leaving 9 bases between. Germline CDR1 is SGHTA and CDR2 is FQGNSA. This CDR3 is 13 amino acids long. This chain's CDR3 is CASSRDLYNEQFF. CDR3 sequence (DNA): TGTGCCAGCAGCAGGGACTTATACAATGAGCAGTTCTTC.

The genes are TRBV30 and TRBJ2-7; the match to TRBD1 covers 10 bases. CDR1 and CDR2 from the germline V gene are GTSNPN and SVGIG (reference sequence). The CDR3 has 13 amino acids. With V trimmed by 5 bases and J by 6 bases, 7 bases remained unmatched. The CDR3 region is CAWAHRDRGEQYF. For the CDR3, the DNA is TGTGCCTGGGCCCACCGGGACAGGGGCGAGCAGTACTTC.

CDR3 in DNA: TGTGCCAGCAGCTTAGTAGCGGGAGTTATCGACGAGCAGTACTTC. Translating it yields CASSLVAGVIDEQYF. This chain joins TRBV7-9 and TRBJ2-7; TRBD2 matches 9 bases. CDR3 length: 15 residues. V shed 1 base and J 5 bases; nucleotides not matched to a gene: 6. Germline CDR1 is SEHNR and CDR2 is FQNEAQ (reference sequence).

The chain links TRBV18 to TRBJ2-3, with D tentatively TRBD1 or TRBD2 (5 bases each). Trimming pared 3 bases from V and 2 bases from J, leaving 9 bases between. CDR3 size: 14 residues. CDR1 and CDR2 from the germline V gene are KGHSH and LQKENI. The CDR3 bases are TGTGCCAGCTCACCGGGGGTATCCACAGATACGCAGTATTTT. Amino acid sequence: CASSPGVSTDTQYF. Full variable domain (rest looked up from reference TRBV18 and TRBJ2-3): NAGVMQNPRHLVRRRGQEARLRCSPMKGHSHVYWYRQLPEEGLKFMVYLQKENIIDESGMPKERFSAEFPKEGPSILRIQQVVRGDSAAYFCASSPGVSTDTQYFGPGTRLTVL.

This clone came up once. The chain combines TRBV18 with TRBJ1-1; D unclear. Germline V gives CDR1 KGHSH, CDR2 LQKENI. The germline V and J ends were trimmed by 3 bases and 0 bases, with 5 bases remaining between them. CDR3 size: 13 residues. The CDR3 sequence: CASSPDLNTEAFF. CDR3 nucleotides: TGTGCCAGCTCACCGGACTTGAACACTGAAGCTTTCTTT.

The J gene is TRBJ2-7, the V gene TRBV20-1; no definite D call. This CDR3 has 11 amino acids. The germline gives CDR1 DFQATT, CDR2 SNEGSKA (reference sequence). V lost 3 bases and J lost 7, with 10 bases in between. CDR3 sequence reads: CSASHGVEQYF. CDR3 in DNA: TGCAGTGCTAGTCATGGAGTGGAGCAGTACTTC.

The V call is TRBV11-3, the J call TRBJ2-1; D might be TRBD1 or TRBD2, each matching 5 bases. The CDR3 loop spans 13 amino acids. Trimming stripped 3 bases from V and 2 bases from J, with 5 bases between. Germline V gives CDR1 SGHNT, CDR2 YENEEA. The CDR3 reads CASSLGAYNEQFF. DNA of the CDR3: TGTGCCAGCAGCTTGGGGGCCTACAATGAGCAGTTCTTC.

V usage is TRBV7-9 and J usage is TRBJ2-6; D remains ambiguous. This CDR3 spans 19 amino acids. Per the germline V gene, CDR1 is SEHNR and CDR2 is FQNEAQ (reference sequence). Trimming pared 5 bases from V and 0 bases from J, leaving 20 bases between. CDR3 loop: CASSTYPPDWSSGANVLTF. The CDR3 DNA is TGTGCCAGCAGCACTTATCCCCCCGACTGGAGCTCTGGGGCCAACGTCCTGACTTTC.

The chain employs TRBV6-1 and TRBJ1-6, with D unclear. The CDR3 length is 15 residues. Between the trimmed V and J ends, which lost 5 bases and 0 bases, there was a span of 8 bases. Germline CDR1 is MNHNS and CDR2 is SASEGT. The CDR3 coding sequence is TGTGCCAGCAGTACTAGTCCCTCCTATAATTCACCCCTCCACTTT. This codes for CASSTSPSYNSPLHF.

The chain has TRBV11-2 and TRBJ2-1, with D unclear. The V gene's germline CDR1 is SGHAT and CDR2 FQNNGV. V lost 1 base, J lost 7 bases, and 8 bases lay in between. The CDR3 has 13 residues. The CDR3 sequence: CASSLGLVNEQFF. CDR3 in DNA: TGTGCCAGCAGCTTAGGCCTGGTGAATGAGCAGTTCTTC.

Remarks on this clone: Other DNA variants within this sample encode the same CDR3. The CDR3 here is CASSPRGGNQPQHF. In nucleotides, the CDR3 is TGTGCCAGCAGCCCCAGGGGCGGCAATCAGCCCCAGCATTTT. The V and J genes are TRBV9 and TRBJ1-5; a possible D gene is TRBD1 (6 bases). V dropped 4 bases and J dropped 2 bases, with 10 bases sitting between them. CDR3 length equals 14 residues. Germline V gene sequence: CDR1 SGDLS, CDR2 YYNGEE.

This chain connects TRBV2 to TRBJ1-3; no clear D gene. The CDR3 covers 15 residues. With 6 bases removed from V and 2 bases from J, the gap between germline ends came to 14 bases. Germline CDR1 SNHLY, CDR2 FYNNEI. CDR3 residues: CASSLDGLTGNTIYF. The CDR3, as DNA: TGTGCCAGCAGCCTGGACGGTCTCACTGGAAACACCATATATTTT.

The gene calls are TRBV5-5 and TRBJ1-2, with D uncertain. The CDR3 covers 18 residues. Germline values: CDR1 SGHKS, CDR2 YYEKEE (reference sequence). V was shortened by 4 bases and J by 3 bases, with 25 bases between the two germline ends. The CDR3 spells CASSRIPGRLSGDYGYTF. The CDR3 DNA reads as TGTGCCAGCAGCCGGATCCCCGGGAGGTTAAGTGGGGACTATGGCTACACCTTC.

The chain employs TRBV7-8 and TRBJ1-1; possibly TRBD1 for D (5 bases). V lost 1 base to trimming and J lost 1 base, with 13 bases between them. The CDR3 sequence is 16 residues long. Per germline, CDR1 SGHVS and CDR2 FQNEAQ. Written as DNA, the CDR3 is TGTGCCAGCAGCTTAGGGACGACAGCTGAGAACACTGAAGCTTTCTTT. Residues: CASSLGTTAENTEAFF.

The V and J genes are TRBV5-1 and TRBJ2-2, with 12 bases that match TRBD1. The germline gives CDR1 SGHRS, CDR2 YFSETQ. V shed 2 bases, J shed 3 bases, and the junction held 5 bases outside the gene matches. This CDR3 has 17 residues. The CDR3 DNA reads as TGCGCCAGCAGCTTCCGGGACAGGGGGCGTGACACCGGGGAGCTGTTTTTT. Its protein is CASSFRDRGRDTGELFF.

This clone was seen only a few times. This chain connects TRBV19 to TRBJ2-3; 10 bases agree with TRBD2. Looked up from germline, CDR1 is LNHDA and CDR2 is SQIVND (reference sequence). CDR3 length: 19 amino acids. With V trimmed by 5 bases and J by 6 bases, 20 bases remained unmatched. The CDR3 nucleotides read TGTGCCAGTAGTCGGTTCGGTACTGGCCTAGCGGGAGTTGGGGATACGCAGTATTTT. It is translated as CASSRFGTGLAGVGDTQYF.

This chain joins TRBV5-6 and TRBJ1-2; unclear D gene. Germline CDR1 is SGHDT and CDR2 is YYEEEE. The CDR3 extends over 14 amino acids. V was cut by 0 bases and J by 7 bases, with 13 bases left in between. DNA of the CDR3: TGTGCCAGCAGCTTGGTTGCCAGGCGGGGTGGCTACACCTTC. It specifies CASSLVARRGGYTF.

Comment on this clone: At one boundary the junction diverges from the germline segment, which might be a read error. This sequence joins TRBV7-7 and TRBJ2-1, with 7 bases that match TRBD1. The CDR3 runs 16 residues. CDR1 is SSHAT, CDR2 FNYEAQ, per germline (reference sequence). CDR3 in DNA: TGTGCTAGCAGCTTAGACAGGGAAAGCTCCTACAATGAGCAGTTCTTC. Encoded protein: CASSLDRESSYNEQFF.

V gene TRBV4-1 combines with J gene TRBJ2-5, with 15 bases fitting TRBD2. There are 22 residues in the CDR3. V trimming: 1 base; J trimming: 3 bases; junction bases outside the gene matches: 18. The germline V gene has CDR1 MGHRA and CDR2 YSYEKL. The CDR3 sequence: CASSQARGLTGTSGRWEETQYF. The CDR3 bases are TGCGCCAGCAGCCAAGCTAGGGGACTTACCGGGACTAGCGGGAGGTGGGAAGAGACCCAGTACTTC.

The chain combines TRBV11-2 with TRBJ2-7; 10 positions match TRBD1. The germline V gene encodes CDR1 SGHAT and CDR2 FQNNGV. V gave up 7 bases and J gave up 0 bases; unmatched junction bases: 3. The CDR3 runs 14 residues. DNA of the CDR3: TGTGCCAGCACCAGACAGGGGGCCTCCTACGAGCAGTACTTC. Translated, it gives CASTRQGASYEQYF.

The chain uses TRBV27 and TRBJ2-2, with 7 bases fitting TRBD2. Germline V gene data show CDR1 as MNHEY and CDR2 as SMNVEV (reference sequence). The J segment lost 1 base and the V segment lost 1 base, leaving 3 bases of the junction unmatched. The CDR3 has 16 residues. This chain's CDR3 is CASSLWERGNTGELFF. The DNA of the CDR3 is TGTGCCAGCAGTTTATGGGAGCGGGGGAACACCGGGGAGCTGTTTTTT.